This T cell receptor (beta chain) was recorded in a study of CD8+ T cells in alopecia areata. In germline, CDR1 is SNHLY, CDR2 FYNNEI. The CDR3 has 12 residues. V gave up 6 bases and J gave up 6 bases, with 9 bases separating them. Sequencing templates came from extracted RNA that was reverse transcribed into cDNA. Data came from immunoSEQ multiplex PCR; TCRdb stores just in-frame clones and leaves some out. The sample holds 150,000 to 200,000 clones, 50% to 75% seen once. Concerning this clone: Its target is not known.

Notes on the study in general: Clonality was higher in lesional than normal scalp, especially in alopecia totalis/universalis.

Sequencing was performed on CD4+ T cells sorted from blood, taken at week 0. The chain recombines TRBV2 with TRBJ2-1, with D possibly matching TRBD1 (6 bases). The source of this sequence is a human donor with alopecia areata. Here the CDR3 reads CASSGQSNEQFF. CDR3 in DNA: TGTGCCAGCAGCGGACAGAGCAATGAGCAGTTCTTC.